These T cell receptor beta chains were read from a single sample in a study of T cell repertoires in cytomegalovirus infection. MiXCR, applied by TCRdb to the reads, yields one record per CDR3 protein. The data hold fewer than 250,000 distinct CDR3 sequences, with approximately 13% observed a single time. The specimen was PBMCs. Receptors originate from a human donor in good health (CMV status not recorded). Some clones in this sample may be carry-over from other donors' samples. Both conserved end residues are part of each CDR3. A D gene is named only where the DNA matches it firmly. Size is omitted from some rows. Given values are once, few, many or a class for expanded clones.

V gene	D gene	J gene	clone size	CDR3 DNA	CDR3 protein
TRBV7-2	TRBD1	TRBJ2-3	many	TGTGCCAGCAGCTTAGTTGGGACAGTTTTGGATACGCAGTATTTT	CASSLVGTVLDTQYF
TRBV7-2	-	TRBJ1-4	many	TGTGCCAGCAGCTTATCGGTGGGGACTAATGAAAAACTGTTTTTT	CASSLSVGTNEKLFF
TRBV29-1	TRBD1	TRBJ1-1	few	TGCAGCGTTGACCTAGGACAGGTCGGCACTGAAGCTTTCTTT	CSVDLGQVGTEAFF
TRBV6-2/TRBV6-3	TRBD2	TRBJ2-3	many	TGTGCCAGCAGTTACAAGATCGGGCTAGCGGGGGGGCGTGGCACAGATACGCAGTATTTT	CASSYKIGLAGGRGTDTQYF
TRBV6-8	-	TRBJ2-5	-	TGTGCCAGCAGTCCCTTGGAGGGGGGGGCAAAAGAGACCCAGTACTTC	CASSPLEGGAKETQYF
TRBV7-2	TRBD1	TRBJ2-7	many	TGTGCCAGCAGCTCACGGACAGGGTTGAACTACGAGCAGTACTTC	CASSSRTGLNYEQYF
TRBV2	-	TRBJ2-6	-	TGTGCCAGCAGTGAGGGAGTGGATGGGGCCAACGTCCTGACTTTC	CASSEGVDGANVLTF
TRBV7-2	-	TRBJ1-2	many	TGTGCCAGCAGTCTTCCGACCAACTATGGCTACACCTTC	CASSLPTNYGYTF
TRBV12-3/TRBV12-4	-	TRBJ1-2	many	TGTGCCAGCAGTTCTTGGAGGACAGAATCTAACTATGGCTACACCTTC	CASSSWRTESNYGYTF
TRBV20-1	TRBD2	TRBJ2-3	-	TGCAGTGCTGCACCGCCTAGCGGGGGGCGCGATACGCAGTATTTT	CSAAPPSGGRDTQYF
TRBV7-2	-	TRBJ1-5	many	TGTGCCAGCAGCCCCACGCCGGATGATCAGCCCCAGCATTTT	CASSPTPDDQPQHF
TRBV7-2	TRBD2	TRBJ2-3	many	TGTGCCAGCAGTACTCCGGGACTAATGGGAGATACGCAGTATTTT	CASSTPGLMGDTQYF
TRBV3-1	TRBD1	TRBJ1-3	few	TGTGCCAGCAGCCCGTCGACAGGGGGCAATGGAAACACCATATATTTT	CASSPSTGGNGNTIYF
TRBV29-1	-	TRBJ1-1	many	TGCAGCGTTGAGTTGGGGGGGAGCAGCACTGAAGCTTTCTTT	CSVELGGSSTEAFF
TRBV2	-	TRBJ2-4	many	TGTGCCAGCAAGGGAGCCAAAAACATTCAGTACTTC	CASKGAKNIQYF
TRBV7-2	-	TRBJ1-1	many	TGTGCCAGCAGCTTGTTGCCCCCCAGGGCGAACACTGAAGCTTTCTTT	CASSLLPPRANTEAFF
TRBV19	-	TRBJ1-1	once	TGTGCCAGTAGCATGGGACCCGACACTGAAGCTTTCTTT	CASSMGPDTEAFF
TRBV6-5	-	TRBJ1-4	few	TGTGCCAGCAGCGGTCCGGGGGACCCCTTAGGAAAACTGTTTTTT	CASSGPGDPLGKLFF
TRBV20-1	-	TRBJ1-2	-	TGCAGCCCGAAAGCGGGAGTTAGCTACACCTTC	CSPKAGVSYTF
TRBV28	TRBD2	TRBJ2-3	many	TGTGCCAGCAGTTTAGGAGTCCTAGCGGGGGGCCAAAGCACAGATACGCAGTATTTT	CASSLGVLAGGQSTDTQYF
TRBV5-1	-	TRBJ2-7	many	TGCGCCAGCACCTGGGGGACTGGGGTCTCCTACGAGCAGTACTTC	CASTWGTGVSYEQYF
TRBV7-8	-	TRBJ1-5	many	TGTGCCAGCAGCCGAGGTGGGAGTCGGGGCAATCAGCCCCAGCATTTT	CASSRGGSRGNQPQHF
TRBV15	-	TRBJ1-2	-	TGTGCCACCAGCAGAGGGGCCATGGGAGGCTATGGCTACACCTTC	CATSRGAMGGYGYTF
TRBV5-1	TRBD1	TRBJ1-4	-	TGCGCCAGCAGCTTGGAAGAGGGGGCGAATGAAAAACTGTTTTTT	CASSLEEGANEKLFF
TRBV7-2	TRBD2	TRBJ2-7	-	TGTGCCAGCAGCCCTATGGCGGGAGCGGGCGAGCAGTACTTC	CASSPMAGAGEQYF
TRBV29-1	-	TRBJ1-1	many	TGCAGCGTTGGGGGGGAGGCGAACACTGAAGCTTTCTTT	CSVGGEANTEAFF
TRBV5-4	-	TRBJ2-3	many	TGTGCCAGCAGCTCAGTCGGGACTTCAAATACGCAGTATTTT	CASSSVGTSNTQYF
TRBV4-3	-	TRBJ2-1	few	TGCGCCAGCAGCCAAGATCAGGGGAATGAGCAGTTCTTC	CASSQDQGNEQFF
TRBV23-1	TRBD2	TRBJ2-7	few	TGCGCCAGCAGCCAGACTAGCGGGAGCGGTCCTAGCCCCTCGGCGTTC	CASSQTSGSGPSPSAF
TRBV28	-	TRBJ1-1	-	TGTGCCAGCAGTTCGGAGGGGACGAGTGGGACTGAAGCTTTCTTT	CASSSEGTSGTEAFF
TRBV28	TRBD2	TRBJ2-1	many	TGTGCCAGCAGACCTAGCGGGAGGCCCTTAGACAATGAGCAGTTCTTC	CASRPSGRPLDNEQFF
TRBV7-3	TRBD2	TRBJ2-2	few	TGTGCCAGCAGCCTTAACAGCGCGGGAGGGCCTTCCGGGGAGCTGTTTTTT	CASSLNSAGGPSGELFF
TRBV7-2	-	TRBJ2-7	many	TGTGCCAGCAGCTTAGAAGGCCTTAGGGGGAGGGCCGGAGAGCAGTACTTC	CASSLEGLRGRAGEQYF
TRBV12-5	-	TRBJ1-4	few	TGTGCTAGTGGCAGGACAGCGTCAGCTGAAAAACTGTTTTTT	CASGRTASAEKLFF
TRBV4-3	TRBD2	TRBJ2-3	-	TGCGCCAGCAGCCAAGACCCCAGCGGGGGGAGGTCCGATACGCAGTATTTT	CASSQDPSGGRSDTQYF
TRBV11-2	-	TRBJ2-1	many	TGTGCCAGCAGCTTCGGGCGCCACAATGAGCAGTTCTTC	CASSFGRHNEQFF
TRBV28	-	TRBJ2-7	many	TGTGCCAGCAGTCAACCGGGAAGGCTCTACGAGCAGTACTTC	CASSQPGRLYEQYF
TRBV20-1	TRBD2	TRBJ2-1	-	TGCAGTGCTAGAGACCCCAGAGGGGCAGGCGGGAGTTACAATGAGCAGTTCTTC	CSARDPRGAGGSYNEQFF
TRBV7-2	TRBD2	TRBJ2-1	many	TGTGCCAGCAGTTCAGGACTAGCGGAGGGGCAGTTCTTC	CASSSGLAEGQFF
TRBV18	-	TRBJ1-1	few	TGTGCCAGCTCGGTCGGCAGGAATTTCGCTGAAGCTTTCTTT	CASSVGRNFAEAFF